These 2 T cell receptor beta chains were all obtained from the same sample, sequenced in a study of shared clonotypes between healthy human individuals. TCRdb keeps only in-frame clones here, not all; method: immunoSEQ multiplex PCR. The sample has 2,500,000 or so clones; 93% are singletons. The sequenced material came from naive CD4+ T cells from PBMCs. Sample subset: CD45RA+ positively selected. These receptor sequences come from a man between 18 and 35 years old in good health. Some clones in this sample may be carry-over from other donors' samples.

The J gene is TRBJ2-1, the V gene TRBV5-4; D gene unclear. The CDR3 extends over 14 amino acids. Trimming cost V 4 bases and J 5 bases, with 13 bases left between them. CDR1 is SGHNT, CDR2 YYREEE, per germline (reference sequence). CDR3 in DNA: TGTGCCAGCAGCCTACCTAACAGAGACAATGAGCAGTTCTTC. Protein: CASSLPNRDNEQFF. Variable domain in full (rest from reference TRBV5-4 and TRBJ2-1): ETGVTQSPTHLIKTRGQQVTLRCSSQSGHNTVSWYQQALGQGPQFIFQYYREEENGRGNFPPRFSGLQFPNYSSELNVNALELDDSALYLCASSLPNRDNEQFFGPGTRLTVL.

The V gene is TRBV6-1, the J gene TRBJ2-5, with 9 bases identical to TRBD2. Germline lookup yields CDR1 MNHNS and CDR2 SASEGT. J gave up 11 bases and V 2 bases, and 12 bases lay outside the gene matches. This CDR3 has 15 amino acids. The CDR3 region is CASSENPLAGREQYF. The CDR3 region has the DNA TGTGCCAGCAGTGAAAACCCCCTAGCGGGAAGGGAGCAGTACTTC.